A single sample gave rise to the 14 T cell receptor beta chains below, sequenced in a study of naive and memory T cell subsets. Both TRBC1 and TRBC2 were covered by a beta constant-region primer of two equimolar oligonucleotides. From the UMI-ligation and nested PCR reads, TCRdb called clonotypes with MiXCR, one entry per CDR3 protein. The table shows about 85,000 distinct CDR3 sequences, with around 13% occurring only once. The sequenced sample consisted of central memory CD4+ T cells from blood. The receptors stem from a human donor in good health.

This clonotype has at least ten counts. The gene calls are TRBV3-1 and TRBJ1-1; no clear D gene. This CDR3 comprises 16 residues. Trimming took 4 bases from V and 4 from J, leaving 19 bases between them. Per the germline V gene, CDR1 is LGHDT and CDR2 is YNNKEL (reference sequence). DNA of the CDR3: TGTGCCAGCAGCCCTTACTTCGGACTGCCTGGCACTGAAGCTTTCTTT. It translates to CASSPYFGLPGTEAFF.

This clonotype has a handful of counts. The V call is TRBV4-2, the J call TRBJ1-2; 10 nucleotides align to TRBD1. The CDR3 runs to 16 residues. The ends lost 2 bases at V and 4 bases at J; junction bases unmatched: 7. CDR1 is LGHNA and CDR2 is YNFKEQ in the germline V gene. Here the CDR3 reads CASSQSGTGDFYGYTF. The CDR3 coding sequence is TGTGCCAGCAGCCAATCCGGGACAGGGGACTTCTATGGCTACACCTTC.

The chain joins TRBV27 to TRBJ2-3; tentatively, D is TRBD1 or TRBD2 (5 bases each). Germline V gene lookup returns CDR1 MNHEY and CDR2 SMNVEV (reference sequence). This CDR3 has 15 residues. V shed 5 bases and J shed 2 bases, with 14 bases lying between them. CDR3 in amino acids: CASSILGVPTDTQYF. CDR3 nucleotides: TGTGCCAGCAGTATCCTGGGGGTCCCCACAGATACGCAGTATTTT.

This clonotype has a count of ten or more. The rearrangement uses TRBV6-2 or TRBV6-3 and TRBJ1-5; perhaps TRBD1 as D (5 bases). This CDR3 comprises 15 residues. The V gene's germline CDR1 is MNHEY and CDR2 SVGEGT. V was pared by 4 bases and J by 5 bases, with 15 bases between. CDR3 amino acids: CASSWGRTRDQPQHF. DNA of the CDR3: TGTGCCAGCAGTTGGGGTCGGACACGAGATCAGCCCCAGCATTTT.

CDR3: CASSGAYPNEQFF. In DNA form, the CDR3 reads TGTGCCAGCAGTGGGGCCTACCCCAATGAGCAGTTCTTC. This chain connects TRBV28 to TRBJ2-1, with D perhaps matching TRBD1 (5 bases). Germline CDR1 reads MDHEN; CDR2 reads SYDVKM. The CDR3 runs 13 residues. V shed 5 bases and J shed 6 bases, with 11 bases lying between them.

The chain recombines TRBV30 with TRBJ1-1; a possible D gene is TRBD1 (6 bases). Germline assignment: CDR1 GTSNPN and CDR2 SVGIG (reference sequence). V was trimmed by 0 bases and J by 6 bases, leaving 17 bases between them. The CDR3 length is 15 residues. CDR3 bases: TGTGCCTGGAGTGTACACGTGAGGACAGACGCTGAAGCTTTCTTT. This translates into CAWSVHVRTDAEAFF.

The rearrangement joins TRBV6-5 to TRBJ2-5, with TRBD1 as a possible D gene (5 bases). V was trimmed by 5 bases and J by 5 bases, leaving 18 bases between them. The CDR3 contains 15 residues. Germline CDR1 MNHEY, CDR2 SVGAGI. This CDR3 reads CASSRTLGASETQYF. CDR3 coding DNA: TGTGCCAGCAGTCGAACGTTAGGGGCTTCGGAGACCCAGTACTTC.

This clonotype came up a few times. The chain links TRBV30 to TRBJ2-2; 10 bases are shared with TRBD2. The trim removed 7 bases at V and 4 bases at J, leaving 6 bases unmatched. This CDR3 region has 14 residues. Germline assignment: CDR1 GTSNPN and CDR2 SVGIG (reference sequence). The CDR3 spells CASPGLARTGELFF. The CDR3 region has the DNA TGTGCCTCCCCGGGACTAGCGCGCACCGGGGAGCTGTTTTTT. The variable domain in full, completed from reference TRBV30 and TRBJ2-2, reads SQTIHQWPATLVQPVGSPLSLECTVEGTSNPNLYWYRQAAGRGLQLLFYSVGIGQISSEVPQNLSASRPQDRQFILSSKKLLLSDSGFYLCASPGLARTGELFFGEGSRLTVL.

The rearrangement links TRBV20-1 to TRBJ1-2, with 9 bases lining up with TRBD1. The ends lost 4 bases at V and 10 bases at J; junction bases unmatched: 7. This CDR3 has 12 amino acids. Germline V gene sequence: CDR1 DFQATT, CDR2 SNEGSKA (reference sequence). The CDR3 sequence is CSAKPGQGLYTF. The CDR3 DNA sequence: TGCAGTGCTAAACCGGGACAGGGACTCTACACCTTC.

This clonotype was picked up one time. The CDR3 DNA follows: TGTGCCAGCAGTTTCCAGGGGATGAACACTGAAGCTTTCTTT. Translated, it gives CASSFQGMNTEAFF. This sequence joins TRBV28 and TRBJ1-1, with D perhaps TRBD1 (6 bases). Germline lookup yields CDR1 MDHEN and CDR2 SYDVKM. V was shortened by 3 bases and J by 0 bases, with 8 bases between the two germline ends. This CDR3 spans 14 amino acids.

In this sample, this clonotype turned up a few times. The chain has TRBV14 and TRBJ2-7; tentatively, D is TRBD1 (6 bases). The CDR3 is made up of 14 amino acids. Trimming took off 4 bases at V and 2 bases at J, with 12 bases between the two ends. The germline CDR1 and CDR2 sequences are SGHDN and FVKESK. The CDR3, as DNA: TGTGCCAGCAGCCCATGGACAGAACCCTACGAGCAGTACTTC. Its protein is CASSPWTEPYEQYF. The entire variable domain, with the rest obtained from reference TRBV14 and TRBJ2-7, is as follows: EAGVTQFPSHSVIEKGQTVTLRCDPISGHDNLYWYRRVMGKEIKFLLHFVKESKQDESGMPNNRFLAERTGGTYSTLKVQPAELEDSGVYFCASSPWTEPYEQYFGPGTRLTVT.

This clonotype was detected only once. This CDR3 reads CASSFYQTAEAFF. DNA for the CDR3: TGTGCCAGCAGTTTCTACCAGACAGCTGAAGCTTTCTTT. V gene TRBV27 combines with J gene TRBJ1-1; tentatively, D is TRBD1 (5 bases). This CDR3 contains 13 residues. Trimming took off 3 bases at V and 6 bases at J, with 11 bases between the two ends. Germline V gives CDR1 MNHEY, CDR2 SMNVEV (reference sequence).

The CDR3 sequence is CASSLGTPGQFNPYF. The CDR3 nucleotides are TGTGCCAGCAGCTTAGGAACTCCGGGACAATTTAATCCGTACTTC. The rearrangement uses TRBV7-9 and TRBJ2-7, with D possibly matching TRBD1 (6 bases). Germline lookup yields CDR1 SEHNR and CDR2 FQNEAQ (reference sequence). The V gene lost 1 base and the J gene lost 12 bases, with 22 bases spanning the gap. The CDR3 spans 15 residues.

This chain links TRBV18 with TRBJ2-1; D might be TRBD1 (6 bases). The CDR3 sequence is 16 residues long. Germline V gives CDR1 KGHSH, CDR2 LQKENI. The V end lost 3 bases, the J end lost 9 bases, and 21 bases lay between the germline ends. CDR3: CASSPYRVGSSGEQFF. Written as DNA, the CDR3 is TGTGCCAGCTCACCCTACAGGGTTGGATCTTCTGGTGAGCAGTTCTTC. The full variable domain, its missing parts supplied by reference TRBV18 and TRBJ2-1, is NAGVMQNPRHLVRRRGQEARLRCSPMKGHSHVYWYRQLPEEGLKFMVYLQKENIIDESGMPKERFSAEFPKEGPSILRIQQVVRGDSAAYFCASSPYRVGSSGEQFFGPGTRLTVL.